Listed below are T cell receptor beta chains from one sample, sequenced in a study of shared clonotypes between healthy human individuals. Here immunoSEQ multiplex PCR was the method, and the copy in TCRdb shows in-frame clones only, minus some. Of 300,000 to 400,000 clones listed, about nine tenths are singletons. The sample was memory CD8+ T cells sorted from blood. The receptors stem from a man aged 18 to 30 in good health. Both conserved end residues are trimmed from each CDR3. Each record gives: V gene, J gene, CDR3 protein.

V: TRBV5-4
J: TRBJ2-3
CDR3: ASRSTPTDTQY

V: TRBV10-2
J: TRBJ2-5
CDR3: ASSEGATRLETQY

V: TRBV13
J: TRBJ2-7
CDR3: ASSSSSGGDYEQY

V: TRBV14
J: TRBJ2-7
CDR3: ASSQDRFGGGKDEQY

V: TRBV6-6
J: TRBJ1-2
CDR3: ASIGTISDYGYT

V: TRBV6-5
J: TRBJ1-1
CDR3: ASSTGQGAFGEAF

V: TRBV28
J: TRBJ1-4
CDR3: ASSGTGREKLF

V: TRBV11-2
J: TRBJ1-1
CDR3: ASSPDGVAF

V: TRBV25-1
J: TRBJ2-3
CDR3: ASSRLAGSTDTQY

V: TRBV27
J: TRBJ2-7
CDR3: ASRRHGTQTYEQY

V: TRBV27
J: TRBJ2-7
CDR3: ASSLSWLAYEQY

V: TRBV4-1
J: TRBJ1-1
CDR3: ASSQVAGLGTEAF

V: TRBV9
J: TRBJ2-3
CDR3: ASSLTASGDTDTQY

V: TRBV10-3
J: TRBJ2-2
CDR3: AIRELAGEATGELF